Sequencing of this T cell receptor (beta chain) was carried out in a study of blood T cell repertoires in COVID-19. Sequencing used immunoSEQ multiplex PCR; TCRdb keeps in-frame clones, though not all of them. The sample shows 180,000 or so clones, about 76% of them seen only once. V was clipped by 3 bases and J by 3 bases; unmatched bases: 7. CDR3 length equals 16 residues. In germline, CDR1 is SGHTA, CDR2 FQGNSA. The sample taken for sequencing was peripheral blood. The genes are TRBV7-2 and TRBJ1-2, with 10 bases lining up with TRBD1. The origin of this receptor is a woman aged 45 to 65 with active or convalescent COVID-19. CDR3 nucleotides: TGTGCCAGCAGCTTGGGGGGGACAGGGGCGGACTATGGCTACACCTTC. Its translation is CASSLGGTGADYGYTF. Variable domain in full (rest from reference TRBV7-2 and TRBJ1-2): GAGVSQSPSNKVTEKGKDVELRCDPISGHTALYWYRQSLGQGLEFLIYFQGNSAPDKSGLPSDRFSAERTGGSVSTLTIQRTQQEDSAVYLCASSLGGTGADYGYTFGSGTRLTVV.